A single sample is the source of the 23 T cell receptor beta chains below, sequenced in a study of tumor-infiltrating lymphocytes in primary liver carcinoma. The source of the blood RNA was unsorted whole blood, and germline DNA was extracted as well. cDNA specific to TCR beta was made from 500 to 650 ng of total RNA, with a constant-region primer employed for priming. A slightly modified ARM-PCR protocol with three nested multiplex PCR rounds produced these TCR beta libraries. A C-beta reverse primer was combined with TRBV1-TRBV30 forward primers in the first two PCR rounds, and each round had 10 cycles. MiXCR was run by TCRdb on the multiplex PCR reads, yielding one entry per CDR3 protein. Among about 310,000 distinct CDR3 sequences listed, roughly two thirds were seen once. Sequencing was carried out using peripheral blood. The receptor source for this set is a man aged 40-49 years with primary liver carcinoma and hepatitis B virus infection.

A word on this clonotype: A read error may produce the germline difference seen at one junction end. The chain has TRBV4-1 and TRBJ2-7; 7 bases agree with TRBD1. The CDR3 loop spans 17 amino acids. Germline V gene lookup returns CDR1 MGHRA and CDR2 YSYEKL. The CDR3 coding sequence is TGCGCCGGCAGCCAAGCGCCAGGCCCTGGGACAGACTACGAGCAGTACTTC. Translating it yields CAGSQAPGPGTDYEQYF.

This chain joins TRBV10-3 and TRBJ2-5; 14 positions match TRBD2. Germline trimming cut 3 bases from V and 5 bases from J; bases unmatched to any gene: 5. The CDR3 contains 16 residues. Germline CDR1 and CDR2: ENHRY and SYGVKD. In DNA form, the CDR3 reads TGTGCCATCAGTGAAGGACTAGCGGGAGGACATGAGACCCAGTACTTC. It translates to CAISEGLAGGHETQYF.

With regard to this clonotype: This may come from a read error, since a much larger clone is one base off. This chain connects TRBV6-2 or TRBV6-3 to TRBJ1-5; 9 bases are a match to TRBD1. J gave up 8 bases and V 5 bases, and 13 bases lay outside the gene matches. Germline CDR1 MNHEY, CDR2 SVGEGT. This CDR3 has 16 residues. CDR3 protein: CASSRGDRVLTEPQHF. The CDR3 region has the DNA TGTGCCAGCAGTAGGGGGGACAGGGTTTTAACTGAGCCCCAGCATTTT.

The rearrangement joins TRBV6-6 to TRBJ1-1; D uncertain. The V end was cut by 2 bases, the J end by 7 bases, with 17 bases between. The V gene's germline CDR1 is MNHNY and CDR2 SVGAGI (reference sequence). The CDR3 is made up of 15 amino acids. The CDR3 nucleotides are TGTGCCAGCAGTTACGGGGAACCACTACGGGGTGAAGCTTTCTTT. Residues: CASSYGEPLRGEAFF.

Of note for this clonotype: This CDR3 fails to terminate in the conserved phenylalanine or tryptophan, so it likely reflects a read error. In DNA, the CDR3 is TGTGCCAGAAGCCTCACTCTGAATGTAGGCGAGCAGTTCTTA. Its translation: CARSLTLNVGEQFL. The chain couples TRBV5-3 to TRBJ2-1, with no clear D. TRBV5-3 is an ORF; its function is uncertain. The CDR3 has 14 amino acids. Between the trimmed V and J ends, which lost 4 bases and 10 bases, there was a span of 18 bases.

The V gene is TRBV6-1, the J gene TRBJ2-1; the match to TRBD2 covers 7 bases. This CDR3 comprises 14 residues. V dropped 5 bases and J dropped 8; count of bases not matched to a gene: 9. Germline CDR1 MNHNS, CDR2 SASEGT. Written as DNA, the CDR3 is TGTGCCAGCAGTTCCCAAATAGCGGGCCATGAGCAGTTCTTC. Its protein product is CASSSQIAGHEQFF.

A word on this clonotype: One junction end disagrees with the germline gene, perhaps due to a read error. V gene TRBV5-1 combines with J gene TRBJ2-3; D is uncertain. CDR1 and CDR2 from the germline V gene are SGHRS and YFSETQ. The CDR3 has 15 residues. The CDR3 DNA reads as TGCGCCAGCAGCTCAACAGAGGCCTTCACAGATACGGAGTATTTT. Amino acids: CASSSTEAFTDTEYF.

About this clonotype: A read error is likely, as this CDR3 ends without the conserved phenylalanine or tryptophan. No DNA is shown, since the ends of the CDR3 on it are uncertain; the CDR3 is the one TCRdb lists. V is TRBV29-1 and J is TRBJ1-1. Germline V gives CDR1 SQVTM, CDR2 ANQGSEA. The CDR3 comprises 13 residues, both ends counted. The CDR3 is CSVETALNTEDFY.

Of note for this clonotype: This clone may be a read error of a much larger clone one base away. The chain couples TRBV11-2 to TRBJ1-5, with D perhaps matching TRBD1 (6 bases). Germline-derived CDR1 and CDR2 are SGHAT and FQNNGV. The CDR3 length is 16 residues. The CDR3 is CASRLGGAGPYQPQHF. The CDR3 nucleotides are TGTGCCAGCAGGTTAGGGGGGGCCGGACCTTATCAGCCCCAGCATTTT.

About this clonotype itself: One junction end does not reproduce the germline sequence, and a read error may be involved. The V call is TRBV7-9, the J call TRBJ1-2; 7 bases are a match to TRBD1. The germline gives CDR1 SEHNR, CDR2 FQNEAQ (reference sequence). This CDR3 region has 14 residues. Written as DNA, the CDR3 is TGTGCTAGCAGCCTGGGACAGAATAACTATGGCTACACCTTC. The encoded protein is CASSLGQNNYGYTF.

Concerning this clonotype itself: At one of its ends the junction is not consistent with the germline gene, which may arise from a read error. V usage is TRBV12-3 or TRBV12-4 and J usage is TRBJ2-7; perhaps TRBD2 as D (6 bases). The CDR3 runs 13 residues. CDR3 sequence (DNA): TGTGCCGGCAGTTTAGTGGGGGGCTACGAGCAGTACTTC. Its protein product is CAGSLVGGYEQYF.

This clonotype was seen only a few times. The chain links TRBV6-5 to TRBJ2-7; the D gene is possibly TRBD1 (6 bases). CDR3 length: 16 residues. CDR1 is MNHEY, CDR2 SVGAGI, per germline. Between the trimmed V and J ends, which lost 8 bases and 3 bases, there was a span of 23 bases. The CDR3 nucleotides are TGTGCCAGCTCCCTTGAGTGGTCTTCAGGGGTCTACGAGCAGTACTTC. Translated, it gives CASSLEWSSGVYEQYF.

Regarding this clonotype: This sequence may be a read error, since a much larger clone differs from it by one base. This chain joins TRBV6-2 or TRBV6-3 and TRBJ2-7; TRBD1 matches 7 bases. The germline gives CDR1 MNHEY, CDR2 SVGEGT. The length of the CDR3 is 16 residues. The CDR3 here is CASTYSRQGSSYEQYF. For the CDR3, the DNA is TGTGCCAGCACTTACTCCCGACAGGGAAGCTCCTACGAGCAGTACTTC.

With regard to this clonotype: A junction boundary mismatches the germline segment, possibly from a read error. The chain uses TRBV4-3 and TRBJ1-5; D not certain. Germline V gives CDR1 LGHNA, CDR2 YSLEER. The CDR3 has 16 residues. The CDR3 is CTSSQDAGAGNQPQHF. The DNA of the CDR3 is TGCACCAGCAGCCAAGATGCGGGTGCGGGGAATCAGCCCCAGCATTTT.

Note on this clonotype: Since a much larger clone is just one base distant, this may be a read error. The chain carries TRBV12-3 or TRBV12-4 and TRBJ1-4; no reliable D call. The CDR3 is 11 amino acids. Here the CDR3 DNA reads TGTGCCAGCAGTTTGGATTGGGCACTGTCTTTT. Translating gives CASSLDWALSF.

This clonotype was found a few times. The chain uses TRBV7-9 and TRBJ1-1, with D possibly matching TRBD1 (6 bases). The CDR3 spans 15 residues. From germline, CDR1 is SEHNR and CDR2 FQNEAQ (reference sequence). Between the trimmed V and J ends, which lost 1 base and 6 bases, there was a span of 15 bases. The CDR3 nucleotides are TGTGCCAGCAGCTTAGGGCAGGGGCGCCCCCCTGAAGCTTTCTTT. Its protein is CASSLGQGRPPEAFF. Full variable domain (outside the CDR3, taken from reference TRBV7-9 and TRBJ1-1): DTGVSQNPRHKITKRGQNVTFRCDPISEHNRLYWYRQTLGQGPEFLTYFQNEAQLEKSRLLSDRFSAERPKGSFSTLEIQRTEQGDSAMYLCASSLGQGRPPEAFFGQGTRLTVV.

Note on this clonotype: This may be a read error, as it is one base from a much larger clone. This chain joins TRBV4-2 and TRBJ1-2; tentatively, D is TRBD1 (6 bases). Germline V gene data show CDR1 as LGHNA and CDR2 as YNFKEQ. The V gene lost 0 bases and the J gene lost 4 bases, with 12 bases spanning the gap. The CDR3 is 15 amino acids. CDR3: CASSQDLTDSYGYTF. The CDR3, as DNA: TGTGCCAGCAGCCAAGACTTAACGGACAGCTATGGCTACACCTTC.

Concerning this clonotype itself: A much more abundant neighbour one base away suggests this may be a read error. V is TRBV29-1 and J is TRBJ2-2; 8 bases line up with TRBD2. After removal of 7 bases from V and 5 bases from J, the junction contained 6 bases not matched to a gene. The CDR3 covers 13 residues. The germline gives CDR1 SQVTM, CDR2 ANQGSEA. For the CDR3, the DNA is TGCAGCGGTAGCGGGACTTGGACCGGGGAGCTGTTTTTT. This sequence encodes CSGSGTWTGELFF.

This clonotype occurred many times. The chain's CDR3 is CSASAGGPFDEQFF. The DNA for the CDR3 is TGCAGCGCTTCAGCGGGAGGGCCGTTCGATGAGCAGTTCTTC. The genes are TRBV29-1 and TRBJ2-1; 10 bases agree with TRBD2. The junction had 11 bases not matched to a gene; V was cut back by 7 bases and J by 8 bases. The germline V gene encodes CDR1 SQVTM and CDR2 ANQGSEA. The CDR3 is made up of 14 amino acids.

The chain couples TRBV5-4 to TRBJ2-7; a weak D match, TRBD1 (6 bases). Trimming removed 6 bases at V and 0 bases at J, with 19 bases between. The CDR3 sequence is 16 residues long. Germline assignment: CDR1 SGHNT and CDR2 YYREEE (reference sequence). CDR3 DNA sequence: TGTGCCAGCAAATCGTCAGGGGTTCGGAGCTCCTACGAGCAGTACTTC. Its protein is CASKSSGVRSSYEQYF.

Comments on this clonotype: A much bigger clone sits one base away, suggesting this may be a read error. The chain is built from TRBV6-6 and TRBJ2-2; maybe TRBD1 (6 bases). Trimming took 7 bases from V and 6 from J, leaving 12 bases between them. In germline, CDR1 is MNHNY, CDR2 SVGAGI (reference sequence). This CDR3 has 13 amino acids. The CDR3 sequence is CASTGTSPGELFF. Here the CDR3 DNA reads TGTGCCAGCACTGGGACATCGCCCGGGGAGCTGTTTTTT.

Of note for this clonotype: A single base separates this from a much larger clone, so it may be a read error. The chain employs TRBV6-1 and TRBJ2-3, with 12 bases that match TRBD2. Germline V gene data show CDR1 as MNHNS and CDR2 as SASEGT. CDR3 length equals 15 residues. In DNA, the CDR3 is TGTGCCAGCAGTGAACTAGCGGGAGGGCCAGATACGCAGTTTTTT. This sequence encodes CASSELAGGPDTQFF.

For this clonotype: Given a much more abundant clone one base away, this may be a read error. V and J are TRBV29-1 and TRBJ2-3; tentatively, D is TRBD2 (7 bases). The CDR3 is 13 residues long. Trimming pared 8 bases from V and 0 bases from J, leaving 12 bases between. The germline V gene encodes CDR1 SQVTM and CDR2 ANQGSEA. This CDR3 is CSIGGGSTDTQYF. The CDR3 DNA is TGCAGCATTGGGGGGGGCAGCACAGATACGCAGTATTTT.